The next 25 T cell receptor beta chains were all read from a single sample in a study of T cells after yellow fever vaccination. TCRdb re-derived calls from the 5' RACE reads in MiXCR, one entry per CDR3 protein. The repertoire consists of some 500,000 distinct CDR3 sequences, with roughly 14% occurring once and the leading ten covering around an eighth. Source: PBMCs, taken on the day of the yellow fever booster vaccination. The receptors were sampled from a man aged 25-45 years who received the YFV17D yellow fever vaccine.

There are a few counts of this clonotype. V and J are TRBV10-3 and TRBJ2-3; possible D gene TRBD2, 6 bases. Trimming cost V 3 bases and J 0 bases, with 10 bases left between them. This CDR3 comprises 15 residues. Germline values: CDR1 ENHRY, CDR2 SYGVKD. CDR3 coding DNA: TGTGCCATCAGTGATGGCGGGGTAAGCACAGATACGCAGTATTTT. Protein product: CAISDGGVSTDTQYF.

This clonotype was seen a few times. The rearrangement joins TRBV29-1 to TRBJ2-3; D possibly corresponds to TRBD1 (5 bases). Germline V CDR1 and CDR2: SQVTM, ANQGSEA. The V gene lost 4 bases and the J gene lost 3 bases, with 8 bases spanning the gap. The CDR3 has 12 residues. The CDR3 spells CSVVKGTDTQYF. DNA for the CDR3: TGCAGCGTTGTCAAGGGGACAGATACGCAGTATTTT.

This rearrangement joins TRBV29-1 to TRBJ1-3; D gene unclear. The CDR3 runs to 13 residues. V was pared by 4 bases and J by 0 bases, with 7 bases between. CDR1 and CDR2 (germline): SQVTM, ANQGSEA. The CDR3 loop is CSVAVYSGNTIYF. The CDR3 DNA sequence: TGCAGCGTTGCCGTCTACTCTGGAAACACCATATATTTT.

The sample holds a few counts of this clonotype. The chain has TRBV19 and TRBJ2-5; 7 bases agree with TRBD2. V shed 6 bases and J 3 bases; nucleotides not matched to a gene: 4. The CDR3 contains 13 residues. Germline V gene data show CDR1 as LNHDA and CDR2 as SQIVND (reference sequence). CDR3 in DNA: TGTGCCAGTAGGATTGCGGGAGAAGAGACCCAGTACTTC. Protein sequence: CASRIAGEETQYF.

The chain has TRBV20-1 and TRBJ2-5; 7 positions agree with TRBD1. Germline lookup yields CDR1 DFQATT and CDR2 SNEGSKA (reference sequence). Trimming at V came to 3 bases and at J to 1 base, leaving 2 bases not matched to a gene. The CDR3 covers 13 residues. CDR3 in amino acids: CSARYRGQETQYF. The CDR3 region has the DNA TGCAGTGCTAGGTACAGGGGCCAAGAGACCCAGTACTTC.

The CDR3 here is CASSIRGVSYNEQFF. CDR3 nucleotide sequence: TGTGCCAGTAGTATTCGCGGGGTCTCCTACAATGAGCAGTTCTTC. The chain combines TRBV19 with TRBJ2-1; TRBD2 is a possible D gene (6 bases). CDR1 and CDR2 from the germline V gene are LNHDA and SQIVND (reference sequence). The germline V and J ends were trimmed by 3 bases and 0 bases, with 9 bases remaining between them. The CDR3 has 15 residues.

This sequence joins TRBV25-1 and TRBJ1-1, with D possibly TRBD1 on 5 matching bases. The V and J ends lost 5 bases and 0 bases respectively, with 10 bases between them. This CDR3 is built from 14 residues. Germline V lookup: CDR1 MGHDK, CDR2 SYGVNS. CDR3 amino acids: CASSLVGVNTEAFF. CDR3 coding DNA: TGTGCCAGCAGTCTTGTAGGGGTGAACACTGAAGCTTTCTTT.

This clonotype was detected once. The chain joins TRBV7-2 to TRBJ1-4; TRBD1 is a possible D gene (5 bases). In germline, CDR1 is SGHTA, CDR2 FQGNSA. The V end lost 0 bases, the J end lost 5 bases, and 10 bases lay between the germline ends. The CDR3 contains 15 residues. CDR3 DNA: TGTGCCAGCAGCTTAGCCCCAGACAGAAATGAAAAACTGTTTTTT. Encoded protein: CASSLAPDRNEKLFF.

The V call is TRBV7-2, the J call TRBJ2-5; D not certain. The length of the CDR3 is 12 residues. V lost 5 bases and J lost 10, with 14 bases in between. In germline, CDR1 is SGHTA, CDR2 FQGNSA. In nucleotides, the CDR3 is TGTGCCAGCAGCCCGGTCGGTGGGGACCAGTACTTC. It yields the protein CASSPVGGDQYF.

The chain has TRBV3-1 and TRBJ2-1, with TRBD2 matching over 7 bases. The germline CDR1 and CDR2 sequences are LGHDT and YNNKEL (reference sequence). This CDR3 comprises 13 residues. The V gene end was trimmed by 4 bases and the J gene end by 10 bases; junction bases not matched to a gene: 7. CDR3 amino acids: CASSRGRGGEQFF. The CDR3 bases are TGTGCCAGCAGCCGGGGTAGGGGAGGGGAGCAGTTCTTC.

This clonotype was found a few times. The chain has TRBV20-1 and TRBJ2-7; D possibly uses TRBD1 or TRBD2 (5 bases each). CDR1 is DFQATT, CDR2 SNEGSKA, per germline (reference sequence). This CDR3 is built from 15 residues. The ends were cut back, 1 base at V and 6 bases at J, with 19 bases in the middle. The CDR3 coding sequence is TGCAGTGCTAGAGTGGGGACCCGGGTATTCGGCGAGCAGTACTTC. It codes for CSARVGTRVFGEQYF.

The CDR3 DNA sequence: TGTGCCAGCAGCTACCGAGGGGCGGGAGAAGAGACCCAGTACTTC. Its protein product is CASSYRGAGEETQYF. This chain joins TRBV7-9 and TRBJ2-5; TRBD2 agrees at 7 bases. The length of the CDR3 is 15 residues. Unmatched junction bases numbered 8, after V lost 4 bases and J lost 3 bases. Germline assignment: CDR1 SEHNR and CDR2 FQNEAQ (reference sequence).

This clonotype was detected many times. The chain has TRBV7-3 and TRBJ2-5; TRBD2 might be the D (6 bases). Deletions cut 4 bases from V and 2 bases from J, with 14 bases between. This CDR3 contains 15 residues. The V gene's germline CDR1 is SGHTA and CDR2 FQGTGA. CDR3 amino acids: CASSSGVGGQETQYF. CDR3 coding DNA: TGTGCCAGCAGCTCTGGCGTTGGGGGGCAAGAGACCCAGTACTTC.

This clonotype has at least ten counts. V usage is TRBV7-3 and J usage is TRBJ1-1; D is possibly TRBD1 (5 bases). Germline-derived CDR1 and CDR2 are SGHTA and FQGTGA. Trimming removed 4 bases at V and 1 base at J, with 7 bases between. The CDR3 covers 13 residues. The CDR3 spells CASSSDRNTEAFF. The CDR3 nucleotides are TGTGCCAGCAGCTCAGACAGGAACACTGAAGCTTTCTTT.

The rearrangement uses TRBV29-1 and TRBJ2-3, with D uncertain. Trimming took off 3 bases at V and 3 bases at J, with 13 bases between the two ends. The length of the CDR3 is 14 residues. Germline V gene data show CDR1 as SQVTM and CDR2 as ANQGSEA. CDR3 region: CSVDWHHGTDTQYF. The CDR3 DNA is TGCAGCGTTGATTGGCATCACGGGACAGATACGCAGTATTTT.

The chain is built from TRBV10-3 and TRBJ2-5; tentatively, D is TRBD1 (6 bases). There are 14 residues in the CDR3. Trimming removed 2 bases at V and 3 bases at J, with 10 bases between. Germline V lookup: CDR1 ENHRY, CDR2 SYGVKD. Here the CDR3 reads CAISEGGLKETQYF. As DNA, the CDR3 is TGTGCCATCAGTGAGGGGGGCCTGAAAGAGACCCAGTACTTC.

This clonotype has just a few counts. The J gene is TRBJ2-7, the V gene TRBV29-1; TRBD1 might be the D (6 bases). Deletions cut 2 bases from V and 0 bases from J, with 14 bases between. This CDR3 comprises 15 residues. The germline gives CDR1 SQVTM, CDR2 ANQGSEA. CDR3 bases: TGCAGCGTTGAACAGACTGACAGGAACTCCTACGAGCAGTACTTC. Its translation: CSVEQTDRNSYEQYF.

This clonotype was seen more than once but under ten times. This sequence joins TRBV2 and TRBJ2-2; 10 nucleotides line up with TRBD2. Germline V lookup: CDR1 SNHLY, CDR2 FYNNEI. The CDR3 length is 14 residues. The trim removed 6 bases at V and 4 bases at J, leaving 2 bases unmatched. CDR3 DNA: TGTGCCAGCAGACTAGCGGGGAGCACCGGGGAGCTGTTTTTT. Translated: CASRLAGSTGELFF.

In this sample, this clonotype turned up a few times. Here the CDR3 reads CASSKALWEKLFF. The CDR3 DNA is TGTGCCAGCAGCAAAGCGCTGTGGGAAAAACTGTTTTTT. The V gene is TRBV21-1, the J gene TRBJ1-4. TRBV21-1 is an annotated pseudogene. This CDR3 has 13 residues.

V and J are TRBV6-1 and TRBJ2-7; D is possibly TRBD2 (5 bases). This CDR3 has 13 amino acids. CDR1 and CDR2 (germline): MNHNS, SASEGT. The V and J ends lost 6 bases and 5 bases respectively, with 14 bases between them. CDR3 sequence reads: CASSKTSWDEQYF. CDR3 bases: TGTGCCAGCAGCAAAACTAGTTGGGACGAGCAGTACTTC.

The chain links TRBV11-2 to TRBJ2-2, with no clear D. The CDR3 loop spans 11 amino acids. Germline V gives CDR1 SGHAT, CDR2 FQNNGV. The V and J ends lost 8 bases and 7 bases respectively, with 8 bases between them. DNA of the CDR3: TGTGCCAGCCGATATCACGGGGAGCTGTTTTTT. Translation gives CASRYHGELFF.

The chain combines TRBV6-2 or TRBV6-3 with TRBJ1-5, with 10 bases aligning to TRBD1. Germline V gene data show CDR1 as MNHEY and CDR2 as SVGEGT. CDR3 length: 18 residues. Losses at the gene ends were 5 bases for V and 2 bases for J; bases not matched to a gene: 12. CDR3 loop: CASSRIPGQGLGNQPQHF. The CDR3 DNA reads TGTGCCAGCAGTCGGATTCCGGGACAGGGGCTAGGCAATCAGCCCCAGCATTTT.

This clonotype was counted only a few times. The chain employs TRBV10-3 and TRBJ1-2; D is undetermined. The CDR3 consists of 14 residues. Germline assignment: CDR1 ENHRY and CDR2 SYGVKD. Trimming removed 0 bases from V and 2 bases from J, with 7 bases in between. CDR3 residues: CAISESGLNYGYTF. CDR3 DNA sequence: TGTGCCATCAGTGAGTCAGGGTTGAACTATGGCTACACCTTC.

In this sample, this clonotype turned up a few times. V and J are TRBV3-1 and TRBJ2-3; tentative D call: TRBD1 (5 bases). This CDR3 comprises 15 residues. V was pared by 0 bases and J by 2 bases, with 9 bases between. Germline lookup yields CDR1 LGHDT and CDR2 YNNKEL (reference sequence). CDR3 region: CASSQEGRATDTQYF. The CDR3 coding sequence is TGTGCCAGCAGCCAAGAAGGCAGGGCCACAGATACGCAGTATTTT.

This clonotype showed up just a few times. The genes are TRBV10-3 and TRBJ2-4; no clear D. Trimming shortened V by 7 bases and J by 0 bases, and 13 bases separated the two germline ends. Per the germline V gene, CDR1 is ENHRY and CDR2 is SYGVKD. The CDR3 contains 15 residues. CDR3 in amino acids: CAITVKTLAKNIQYF. CDR3 bases: TGTGCCATCACCGTAAAGACTCTAGCCAAAAACATTCAGTACTTC.